This is a list of T cell receptor beta chains from one sample in a study of T cells in Graves' hyperthyroidism and ophthalmopathy. One entry per CDR3 protein, called by TCRdb with MiXCR from the multiplex PCR reads. The table includes about 420,000 distinct CDR3 sequences, about a sixth detected once. The sample taken for sequencing was blood. The receptors derive from a woman younger than 30 with Graves' hyperthyroidism. Both conserved end residues are part of each CDR3. A D gene is named only where the DNA matches it firmly.

d_call: NA
j_call: TRBJ2-1
v_call: TRBV11-2
cdr3_aa: CASSHGGLLNEQFF

d_call: NA
j_call: TRBJ1-5
v_call: TRBV19
cdr3_aa: CATRGRGGSNQPQHF

d_call: NA
j_call: TRBJ1-6
v_call: TRBV3-1
cdr3_aa: CASSQDYSPLHF

d_call: NA
j_call: TRBJ2-3
v_call: TRBV27
cdr3_aa: CASRTFVGTSTDTQYF

d_call: NA
j_call: TRBJ2-3
v_call: TRBV11-2
cdr3_aa: CASSPGLADTQYF

d_call: NA
j_call: TRBJ1-4
v_call: TRBV20-1
cdr3_aa: CSATTGSSPEKLFF

d_call: NA
j_call: TRBJ2-3
v_call: TRBV6-5
cdr3_aa: CASSATWGGIHTDTQYF

d_call: NA
j_call: TRBJ2-7
v_call: TRBV7-2
cdr3_aa: CASSLVHPYEQYF

d_call: TRBD1
j_call: TRBJ1-1
v_call: TRBV7-9
cdr3_aa: CASSSLWTGNTEAFF

d_call: NA
j_call: TRBJ1-5
v_call: TRBV18
cdr3_aa: CASSPGPGNQPQHF

d_call: NA
j_call: TRBJ2-4
v_call: TRBV7-3
cdr3_aa: CASSLECWIVRNIQYF

d_call: NA
j_call: TRBJ1-2
v_call: TRBV7-8
cdr3_aa: CASSLLRIRNYGYTF

d_call: TRBD1
j_call: TRBJ2-5
v_call: TRBV28
cdr3_aa: CASRKTGGQGTQYF

d_call: TRBD1
j_call: TRBJ2-1
v_call: TRBV6-1
cdr3_aa: CASRKTGTGIDEQFF

d_call: TRBD2
j_call: TRBJ2-5
v_call: TRBV28
cdr3_aa: CASTRLAEAETQYF

d_call: NA
j_call: TRBJ1-5
v_call: TRBV12-3/TRBV12-4
cdr3_aa: CASRLGLGPNQPQHF

d_call: NA
j_call: TRBJ1-2
v_call: TRBV13
cdr3_aa: CASTDTGYGYTF

d_call: TRBD1
j_call: TRBJ1-1
v_call: TRBV28
cdr3_aa: CASSSQGVAEAFF

d_call: NA
j_call: TRBJ2-4
v_call: TRBV5-1
cdr3_aa: CASSPNSDSSDIQYF

d_call: NA
j_call: TRBJ2-1
v_call: TRBV28
cdr3_aa: CASSKVFSYNEQFF